This T cell receptor beta chain stems from a study of shared clonotypes between healthy human individuals. V lost 5 bases and J lost 8, with 22 bases in between. The CDR3 length is 15 residues. Germline CDR1 reads SGHNT; CDR2 reads YYREEE (reference sequence). Findings and limits, study-wide: Sampling included only blood; tissue repertoires likely differ. Memory subsets generally showed smaller estimated richness than naive subsets did.

With respect to this clone: Its antigen remains unidentified.

In the original workflow: ImmunoSEQ gave junction-only sequences without quality scores, so filtering differed. The repertoire was sequenced with immunoSEQ multiplex PCR; TCRdb's copy has only in-frame clones and lacks some. V, J and clone size were drawn from that table, and D and trimming were deduced from the DNA. The sample has a few million clones, about 92% seen once. The chain links TRBV5-4 to TRBJ1-2; possibly TRBD1 for D (6 bases). Sequencing input: naive CD4+ T cells sorted from blood. Indicated subset: CD45RA+ positively selected. This clonotype originated in a man aged 18 to 30 in good health. CDR3 loop: CASRRPKDRQGGYTF. The CDR3 DNA follows: TGTGCCAGCAGGAGGCCGAAAGACAGGCAAGGCGGCTACACCTTC. Variable domain in full (rest from reference TRBV5-4 and TRBJ1-2): ETGVTQSPTHLIKTRGQQVTLRCSSQSGHNTVSWYQQALGQGPQFIFQYYREEENGRGNFPPRFSGLQFPNYSSELNVNALELDDSALYLCASRRPKDRQGGYTFGSGTRLTVV.